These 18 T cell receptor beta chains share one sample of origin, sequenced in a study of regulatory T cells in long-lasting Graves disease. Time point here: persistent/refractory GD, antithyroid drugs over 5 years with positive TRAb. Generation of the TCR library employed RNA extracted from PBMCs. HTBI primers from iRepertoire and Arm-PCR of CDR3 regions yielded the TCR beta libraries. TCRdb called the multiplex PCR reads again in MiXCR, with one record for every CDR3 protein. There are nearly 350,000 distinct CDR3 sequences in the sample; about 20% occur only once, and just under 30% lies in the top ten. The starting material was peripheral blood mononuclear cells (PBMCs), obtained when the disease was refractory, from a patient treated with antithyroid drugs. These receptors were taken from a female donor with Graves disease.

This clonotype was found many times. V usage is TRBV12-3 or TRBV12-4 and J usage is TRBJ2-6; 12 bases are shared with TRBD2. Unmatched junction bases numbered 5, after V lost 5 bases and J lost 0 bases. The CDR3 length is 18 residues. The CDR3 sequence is CASSRLAGDFSGANVLTF. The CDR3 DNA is TGTGCCAGCAGTAGACTAGCGGGGGATTTCTCTGGGGCCAACGTCCTGACTTTC.

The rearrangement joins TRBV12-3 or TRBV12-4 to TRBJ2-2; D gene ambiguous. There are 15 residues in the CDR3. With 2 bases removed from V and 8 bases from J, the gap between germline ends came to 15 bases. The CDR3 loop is CASSLFRAPTGELFF. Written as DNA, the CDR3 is TGTGCCAGCAGTTTATTTCGGGCCCCTACTGGGGAGCTGTTTTTT.

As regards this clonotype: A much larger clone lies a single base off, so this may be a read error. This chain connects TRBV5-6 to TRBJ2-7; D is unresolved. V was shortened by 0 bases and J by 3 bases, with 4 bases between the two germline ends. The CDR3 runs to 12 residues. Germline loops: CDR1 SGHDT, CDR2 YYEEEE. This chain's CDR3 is CASSLADYEQYF. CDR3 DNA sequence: TGTGCCAGCAGCTTGGCAGACTACGAGCAGTACTTC. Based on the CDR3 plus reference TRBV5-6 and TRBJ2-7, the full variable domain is DAGVTQSPTHLIKTRGQQVTLRCSPKSGHDTVSWYQQALGQGPQFIFQYYEEEERQRGNFPDRFSGHQFPNYSSELNVNALLLGDSALYLCASSLADYEQYFGPGTRLTVT.

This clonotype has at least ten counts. This CDR3 reads CASNPGQMNTEAFF. The CDR3 coding sequence is TGTGCCAGCAATCCGGGACAAATGAACACTGAAGCTTTCTTT. This rearrangement joins TRBV9 to TRBJ1-1; tentatively, D is TRBD1 (6 bases). The V gene's germline CDR1 is SGDLS and CDR2 YYNGEE. CDR3 length: 14 amino acids. Trimming cost V 6 bases and J 0 bases, with 12 bases left between them.

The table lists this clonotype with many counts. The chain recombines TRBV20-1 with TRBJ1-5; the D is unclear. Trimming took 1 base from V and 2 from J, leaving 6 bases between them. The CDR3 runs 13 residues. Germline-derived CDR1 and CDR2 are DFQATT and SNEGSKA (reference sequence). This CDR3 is CSARGGRNQPQHF. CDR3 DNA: TGCAGTGCTAGAGGGGGTCGCAATCAGCCCCAGCATTTT.

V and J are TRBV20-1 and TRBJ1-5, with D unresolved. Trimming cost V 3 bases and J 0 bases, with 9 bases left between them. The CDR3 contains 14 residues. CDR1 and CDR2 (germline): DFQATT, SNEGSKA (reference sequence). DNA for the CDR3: TGCAGTGCTAGCATAGGACTTAGCAATCAGCCCCAGCATTTT. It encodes CSASIGLSNQPQHF.

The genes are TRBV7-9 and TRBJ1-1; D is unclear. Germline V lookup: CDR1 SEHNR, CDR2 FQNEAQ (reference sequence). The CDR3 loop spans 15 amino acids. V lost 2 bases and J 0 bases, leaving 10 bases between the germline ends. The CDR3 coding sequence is TGTGCCAGCAGCTTACTCCGGACGGTGAACACTGAAGCTTTCTTT. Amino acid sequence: CASSLLRTVNTEAFF.

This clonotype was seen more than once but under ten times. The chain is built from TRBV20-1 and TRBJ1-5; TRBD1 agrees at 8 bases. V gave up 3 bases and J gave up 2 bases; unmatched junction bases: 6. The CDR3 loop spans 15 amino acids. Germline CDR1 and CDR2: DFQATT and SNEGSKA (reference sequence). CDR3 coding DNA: TGCAGTGCTAGGGGCAGGGGGCGAGGCAATCAGCCCCAGCATTTT. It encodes CSARGRGRGNQPQHF.

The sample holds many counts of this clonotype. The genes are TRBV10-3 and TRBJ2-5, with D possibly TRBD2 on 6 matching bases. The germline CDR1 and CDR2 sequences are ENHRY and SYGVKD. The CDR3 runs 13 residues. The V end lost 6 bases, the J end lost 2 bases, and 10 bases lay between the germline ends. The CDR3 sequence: CAIRRGLQETQYF. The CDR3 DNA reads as TGTGCCATCAGGCGGGGACTTCAAGAGACCCAGTACTTC.

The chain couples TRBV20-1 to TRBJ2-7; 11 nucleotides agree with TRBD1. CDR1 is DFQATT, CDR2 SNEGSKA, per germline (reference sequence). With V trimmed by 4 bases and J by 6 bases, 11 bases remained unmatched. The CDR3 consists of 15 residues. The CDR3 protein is CSATRGGQGVPEQYF. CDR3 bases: TGCAGTGCTACCCGTGGGGGACAGGGGGTCCCCGAGCAGTACTTC.

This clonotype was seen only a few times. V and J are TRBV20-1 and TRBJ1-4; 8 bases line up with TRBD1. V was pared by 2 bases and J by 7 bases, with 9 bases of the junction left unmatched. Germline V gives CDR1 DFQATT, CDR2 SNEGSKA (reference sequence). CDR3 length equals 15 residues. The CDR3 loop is CSARSQGAVFEKLFF. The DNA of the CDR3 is TGCAGTGCTAGATCGCAGGGGGCGGTATTTGAAAAACTGTTTTTT.

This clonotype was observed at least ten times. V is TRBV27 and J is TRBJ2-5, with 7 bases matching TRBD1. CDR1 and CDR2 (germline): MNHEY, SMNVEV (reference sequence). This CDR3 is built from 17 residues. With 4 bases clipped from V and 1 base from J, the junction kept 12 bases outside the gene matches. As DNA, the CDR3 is TGTGCCAGCAGTTCATTCCTCCGACAGGGTAGCCAAGAGACCCAGTACTTC. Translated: CASSSFLRQGSQETQYF.

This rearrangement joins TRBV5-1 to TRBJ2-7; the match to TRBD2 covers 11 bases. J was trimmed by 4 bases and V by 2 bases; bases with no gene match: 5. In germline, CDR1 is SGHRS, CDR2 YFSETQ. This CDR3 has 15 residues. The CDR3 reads CASSLLAGEGYEQYF. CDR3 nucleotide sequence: TGCGCCAGCAGCTTACTAGCGGGAGAGGGATACGAGCAGTACTTC.

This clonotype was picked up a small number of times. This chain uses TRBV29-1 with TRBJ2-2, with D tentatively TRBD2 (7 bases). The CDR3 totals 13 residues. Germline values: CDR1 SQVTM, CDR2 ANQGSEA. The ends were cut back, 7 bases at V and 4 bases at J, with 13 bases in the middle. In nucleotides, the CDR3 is TGCAGCGCCCAGGGAGGGGGCACCGGGGAGCTGTTTTTT. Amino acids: CSAQGGGTGELFF.

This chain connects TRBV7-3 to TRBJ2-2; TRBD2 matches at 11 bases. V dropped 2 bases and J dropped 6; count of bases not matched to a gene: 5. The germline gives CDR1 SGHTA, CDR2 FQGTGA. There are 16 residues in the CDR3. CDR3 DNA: TGTGCCAGCAGCTTAGCTAGCGGGAGGCCCCCCGGGGAGCTGTTTTTT. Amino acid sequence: CASSLASGRPPGELFF. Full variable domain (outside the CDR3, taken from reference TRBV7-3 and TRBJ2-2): GAGVSQTPSNKVTEKGKYVELRCDPISGHTALYWYRQSLGQGPEFLIYFQGTGAADDSGLPNDRFFAVRPEGSVSTLKIQRTERGDSAVYLCASSLASGRPPGELFFGEGSRLTVL.

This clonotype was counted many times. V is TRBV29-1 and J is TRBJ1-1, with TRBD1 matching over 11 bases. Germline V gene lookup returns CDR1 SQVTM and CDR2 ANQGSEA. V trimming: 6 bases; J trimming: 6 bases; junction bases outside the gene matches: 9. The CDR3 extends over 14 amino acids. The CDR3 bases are TGCAGCGTATATCCTGGGACAGGGGGTTCTGAAGCTTTCTTT. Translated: CSVYPGTGGSEAFF.

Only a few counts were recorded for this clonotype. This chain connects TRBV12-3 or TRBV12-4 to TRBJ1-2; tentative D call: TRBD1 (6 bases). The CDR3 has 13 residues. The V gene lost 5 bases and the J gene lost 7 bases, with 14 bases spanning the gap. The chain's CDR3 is CASSPHLTGGYTF. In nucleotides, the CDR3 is TGTGCCAGCAGTCCCCACTTGACAGGTGGCTACACCTTC.

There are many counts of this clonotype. CDR3 residues: CASSGQGVPTEAFF. CDR3 DNA sequence: TGTGCCAGCAGTGGACAGGGAGTCCCCACTGAAGCTTTCTTT. This chain links TRBV2 with TRBJ1-1; 7 nucleotides align to TRBD1. In germline, CDR1 is SNHLY, CDR2 FYNNEI. The length of the CDR3 is 14 residues. V lost 4 bases and J lost 4; bases outside the gene matches: 6.